In this sample, the clone carrying this T cell receptor beta chain turned up once. Antigen unknown. The data derive from a study of cytomegalovirus exposure and HLA in healthy donors. Findings and limits, study-wide: Productive status was seen about 87% or about 30% of the time for most TCR beta V segments in an earlier analysis.

Healthy bone marrow donors made up the cohort. In the PCR, 60 Vbeta and 13 Jbeta primers were used. Repertoires were generated with immunoSEQ multiplex PCR, while TCRdb's copy carries only in-frame clones and drops some. The sample contains under 200,000 clones, approximately 81% of which appear only once. Germline V gives CDR1 SQVTM, CDR2 ANQGSEA. This CDR3 spans 15 amino acids. The junction had 6 bases not matched to a gene; V was cut back by 1 base and J by 5 bases. The material sequenced was PBMCs. The sequence was obtained from a female donor in good health and CMV-seronegative. This chain uses TRBV29-1 with TRBJ1-4, with TRBD1 matching over 8 bases. The CDR3 protein is CSVEGGQGVNEKLFF. In DNA, the CDR3 is TGCAGCGTTGAAGGAGGACAGGGAGTCAATGAAAAACTGTTTTTT.